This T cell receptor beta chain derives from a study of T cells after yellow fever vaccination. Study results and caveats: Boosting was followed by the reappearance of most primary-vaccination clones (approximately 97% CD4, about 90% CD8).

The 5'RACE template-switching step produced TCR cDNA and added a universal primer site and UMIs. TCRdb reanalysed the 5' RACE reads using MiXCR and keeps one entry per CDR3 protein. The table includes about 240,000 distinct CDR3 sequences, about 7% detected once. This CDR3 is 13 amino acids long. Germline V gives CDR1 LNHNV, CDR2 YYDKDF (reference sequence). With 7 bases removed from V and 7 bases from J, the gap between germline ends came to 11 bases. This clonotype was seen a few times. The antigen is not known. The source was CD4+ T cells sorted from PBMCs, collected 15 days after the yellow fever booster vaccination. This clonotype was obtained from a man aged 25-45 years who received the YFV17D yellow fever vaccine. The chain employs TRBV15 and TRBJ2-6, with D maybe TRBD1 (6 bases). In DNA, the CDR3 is TGTGCCACCACCCCCGGGACAGCCAACGTCCTGACTTTC. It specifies CATTPGTANVLTF.